The entry that follows covers one TCR beta chain sequence. What it binds is not known. RNA in its total form was extracted from whole blood, and T cells were not sorted. With the 5' RACE reads reprocessed, TCRdb shows one record per CDR3 protein and no DNA. The sample holds around 97,000 distinct CDR3 sequences. The data were taken from a study of monozygotic twins with inflammatory bowel disease. Study-level results: Healthy co-twins showed greater TCRbeta diversity (inverse Simpson) than IBD patients.

The clonotype comes from a human donor with ulcerative colitis or Crohn's disease, or a healthy co-twin of an affected twin (not recorded which). The sequencing input was blood.

The chain's CDR3 is CASLSRDSNQPQHF. The chain couples TRBV12-3 or TRBV12-4 to TRBJ1-5; TCRdb returns TRBD1, unconfirmable since there is no DNA. This CDR3 comprises 14 residues.